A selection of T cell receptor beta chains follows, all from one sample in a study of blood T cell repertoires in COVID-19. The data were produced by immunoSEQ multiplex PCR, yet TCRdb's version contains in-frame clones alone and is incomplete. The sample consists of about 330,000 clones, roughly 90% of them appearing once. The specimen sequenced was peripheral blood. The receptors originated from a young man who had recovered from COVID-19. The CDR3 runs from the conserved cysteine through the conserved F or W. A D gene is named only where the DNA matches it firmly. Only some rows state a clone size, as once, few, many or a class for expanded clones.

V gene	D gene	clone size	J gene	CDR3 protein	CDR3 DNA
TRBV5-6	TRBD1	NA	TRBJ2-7	CASSSGQASYEQYF	TGTGCCAGCAGCTCGGGACAGGCCTCCTACGAGCAGTACTTC
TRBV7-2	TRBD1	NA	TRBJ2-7	CASSSTTGREQYF	TGTGCCAGCAGCTCCACGACAGGGCGGGAGCAGTACTTC
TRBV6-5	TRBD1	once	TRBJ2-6	CASSLAGGAGANVLTF	TGTGCCAGCAGTTTGGCAGGGGGTGCCGGGGCCAACGTCCTGACTTTC
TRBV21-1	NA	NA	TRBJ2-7	CASPKKGDRGPEWGYEQYF	TGTGCCAGCCCCAAAAAGGGGGACAGGGGGCCCGAGTGGGGCTACGAGCAGTACTTC
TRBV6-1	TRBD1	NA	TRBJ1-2	CASSEGTGWGYTF	TGTGCCAGCAGTGAAGGGACAGGGTGGGGCTACACCTTC
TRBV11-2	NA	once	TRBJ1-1	CASSPGLSSTEAFF	TGTGCCAGCAGCCCGGGACTCTCGAGCACTGAAGCTTTCTTT
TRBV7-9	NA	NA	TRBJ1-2	CASSLDTNNYGYTF	TGTGCCAGCAGCTTGGACACGAATAACTATGGCTACACCTTC
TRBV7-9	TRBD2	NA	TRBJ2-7	CASTTFRTSGYYEQYF	TGTGCCAGCACCACATTCCGGACTAGCGGATACTACGAGCAGTACTTC
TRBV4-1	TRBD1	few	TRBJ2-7	CASSQAFGPGGYEQYF	TGCGCCAGCAGCCAAGCGTTCGGTCCAGGGGGTTACGAGCAGTACTTC
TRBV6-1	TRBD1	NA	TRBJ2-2	CASSDPGQGAGGELFF	TGTGCCAGCAGTGATCCGGGACAGGGGGCAGGAGGGGAGCTGTTTTTT
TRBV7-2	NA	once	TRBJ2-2	CASSPGLPGELFF	TGTGCCAGCAGCCCCGGACTACCCGGGGAGCTGTTTTTT
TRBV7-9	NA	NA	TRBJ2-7	CASSPQGHEQYF	TGTGCCAGCAGCCCGCAGGGGCACGAGCAGTACTTC
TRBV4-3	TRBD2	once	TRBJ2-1	CASSQELSGGNNEQFF	TGCGCCAGCAGCCAAGAGCTAAGCGGGGGAAACAATGAGCAGTTCTTC
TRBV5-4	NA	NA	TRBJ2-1	CASSLTLDNEQFF	TGTGCCAGCAGCTTAACACTAGACAATGAGCAGTTCTTC
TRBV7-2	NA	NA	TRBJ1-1	CASSLAGGSVTEAFF	TGTGCCAGCAGCCTCGCCGGGGGATCGGTTACTGAAGCTTTCTTT
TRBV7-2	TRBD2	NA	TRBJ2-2	CASSLVTSGGGELFF	TGTGCCAGCAGCTTAGTTACTAGCGGGGGTGGGGAGCTGTTTTTT
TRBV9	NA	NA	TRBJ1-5	CASSLRGVTDQPQHF	TGTGCCAGCAGCCTCCGGGGGGTAACGGATCAGCCCCAGCATTTT
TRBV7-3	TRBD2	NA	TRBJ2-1	CASSLGSSGRNEQFF	TGTGCCAGCAGCTTAGGGTCTAGCGGGAGAAATGAGCAGTTCTTC
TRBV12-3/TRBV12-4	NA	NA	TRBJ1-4	CASSHYRREKLFF	TGTGCCAGCAGCCACTACCGTCGGGAGAAACTGTTTTTT
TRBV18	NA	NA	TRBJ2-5	CASSPSSETQYF	TGTGCCAGCTCACCGTCCTCAGAGACCCAGTACTTC
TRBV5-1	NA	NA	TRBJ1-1	CASSKGVGDTEAFF	TGCGCCAGCAGCAAAGGCGTAGGGGACACTGAAGCTTTCTTT
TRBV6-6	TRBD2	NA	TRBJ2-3	CASIRASGAAGTDTQYF	TGTGCCAGCATTCGGGCTAGCGGGGCCGCAGGGACAGATACGCAGTATTTT
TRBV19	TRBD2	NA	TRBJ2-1	CASSPRGREGGNEQFF	TGTGCCAGTAGTCCCCGTGGGAGGGAAGGAGGTAATGAGCAGTTCTTC
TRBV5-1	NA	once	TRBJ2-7	CASSLGGGSYEQYF	TGCGCCAGCAGCTTGGGTGGCGGCTCCTACGAGCAGTACTTC
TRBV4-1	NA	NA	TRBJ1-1	CASSLGHLNTEAFF	TGCGCCAGCAGCTTGGGACACCTGAACACTGAAGCTTTCTTT
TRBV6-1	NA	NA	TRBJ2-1	CASSEVQEAYNEQFF	TGTGCCAGCAGTGAAGTACAAGAGGCGTACAATGAGCAGTTCTTC
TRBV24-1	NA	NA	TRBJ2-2	CATSDYRFGELFF	TGTGCCACCAGTGACTACAGGTTCGGGGAGCTGTTTTTT
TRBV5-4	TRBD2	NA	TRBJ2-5	CASSLGLAGSHQETQYF	TGTGCCAGCAGCTTGGGGCTAGCGGGAAGTCATCAAGAGACCCAGTACTTC
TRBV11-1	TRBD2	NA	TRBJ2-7	CASRSSSGTSYEQYF	TGTGCCAGCAGGTCATCTAGCGGGACTTCCTACGAGCAGTACTTC
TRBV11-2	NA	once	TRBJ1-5	CASSLGVAGVSNQPQHF	TGTGCCAGCAGCTTAGGAGTAGCGGGGGTGAGCAATCAGCCCCAGCATTTT
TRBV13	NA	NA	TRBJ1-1	CASSLSERNTEAFF	TGTGCCAGCAGCTTATCAGAGCGGAACACTGAAGCTTTCTTT
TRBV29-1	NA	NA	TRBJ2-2	CSVEPQANTGELFF	TGCAGCGTTGAGCCACAGGCAAACACCGGGGAGCTGTTTTTT
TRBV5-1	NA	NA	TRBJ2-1	CASSFYRVDEQFF	TGCGCCAGCAGCTTTTACAGGGTGGATGAGCAGTTCTTC
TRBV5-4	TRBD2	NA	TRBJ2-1	CASSLGLAGNNEQFF	TGTGCCAGCAGCTTGGGACTAGCGGGAAACAATGAGCAGTTCTTC
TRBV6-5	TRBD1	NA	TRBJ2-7	CASSPTGYYEQYF	TGTGCCAGCAGTCCGACAGGGTACTACGAGCAGTACTTC
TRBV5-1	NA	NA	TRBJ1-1	CASRGVMNTEAFF	TGCGCCAGCAGAGGGGTGATGAACACTGAAGCTTTCTTT
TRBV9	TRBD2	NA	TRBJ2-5	CASSMLAGLYETQYF	TGTGCCAGCAGCATGCTAGCGGGGCTCTACGAGACCCAGTACTTC
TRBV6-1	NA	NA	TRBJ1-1	CASSEAGRVEAFF	TGTGCCAGCAGTGAAGCGGGCAGAGTTGAAGCTTTCTTT
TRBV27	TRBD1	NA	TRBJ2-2	CASSVDRGANTGELFF	TGTGCCAGCAGTGTAGACAGGGGCGCGAACACCGGGGAGCTGTTTTTT
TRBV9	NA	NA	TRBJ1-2	CASSVYLTANYGYTF	TGTGCCAGCAGCGTATACCTGACAGCGAACTATGGCTACACCTTC
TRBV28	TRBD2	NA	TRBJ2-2	CATLPPNRAGRTGELFF	TGTGCCACCCTCCCCCCCAACCGAGCGGGACGCACCGGGGAGCTGTTTTTT
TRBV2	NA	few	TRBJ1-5	CASRGDTALPQHF	TGTGCCAGCAGAGGGGACACGGCCCTCCCCCAGCATTTT
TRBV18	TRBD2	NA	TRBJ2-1	CASSPGTSGIYEQFF	TGTGCCAGCTCACCCGGGACTAGCGGGATATATGAGCAGTTCTTC
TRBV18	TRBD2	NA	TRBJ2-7	CASSPAGGEGPYEQYF	TGTGCCAGCTCACCAGCTGGGGGGGAGGGCCCCTACGAGCAGTACTTC
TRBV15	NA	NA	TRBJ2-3	CATSSGLTTSTDTQYF	TGTGCCACCAGTTCCGGACTGACAACTAGCACAGATACGCAGTATTTT
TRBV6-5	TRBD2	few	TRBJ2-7	CAGGRREQYF	TGTGCCGGCGGGAGACGCGAGCAGTACTTC
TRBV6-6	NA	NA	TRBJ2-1	CASRPPQGLSEQFF	TGTGCCAGCAGACCCCCGCAGGGGTTGAGTGAGCAGTTCTTC